This T cell receptor (beta chain) was sequenced for a study of blood T cell repertoires in COVID-19. About the study: Acute and convalescent COVID-19 samples came from the United States, Italy and Spain. Sources were T cells, B-cell-depleted T cells, or PBMCs; the material itself was cDNA or gDNA.

Those enrolled in Seattle joined during active infection and were followed longitudinally afterward. In the source study's methods: Reference gene primer amplification in the assay estimated nucleated cell counts. Assay: immunoSEQ multiplex PCR; the TCRdb copy retains only in-frame clones and omits some. V, J and clone size reflect that table, while D and trimming were determined from the DNA. Of around 370,000 clones listed, 88% were seen once; the top ten hold just under 7.5%. V was clipped by 2 bases and J by 6 bases, with 7 bases between them. Germline CDR1 and CDR2: MDHEN and SYDVKM. This CDR3 is 12 amino acids long.

The chain employs TRBV28 and TRBJ1-2; D might be TRBD1 (6 bases). The TCR was taken from a woman aged 70-85 years with COVID-19, enrolled during active disease. Sequencing was done on a sample of peripheral blood. CDR3: CASSLGGDGYTF. Here the CDR3 DNA reads TGTGCCAGCAGTTTAGGGGGCGATGGCTACACCTTC.